Shown below are 10 T cell receptor beta chains from a single sample sequenced in a study of T cell clonality in common variable immunodeficiency. Study observations and caveats: Common variable immunodeficiency TCR beta sequences reportedly had fewer deletions and N-nucleotide insertions.

Profiled with immunoSEQ multiplex PCR; TCRdb holds only in-frame clones, not every one. Recorded here are around 19,000 clones, none singletons. For these receptors, no antigen is known. Specimen: peripheral blood mononuclear cells. The receptors come from a human donor with common variable immunodeficiency.

This clone was counted between two and nine times. The missing CDR3 end, 3 residues past where the read stops, is filled in from the germline J gene. J is TRBJ2-5 and V is TRBV7-9, with TRBD2 matching 10 bases. This CDR3 is built from 15 residues. V was clipped by 4 bases and J by 2 bases; unmatched bases: 4. The germline CDR1 and CDR2 sequences are SEHNR and FQNEAQ (reference sequence). The CDR3 reads CASSSSGGGQETQYF. The CDR3 bases that were read are TGTGCCAGCAGCTCCAGCGGGGGGGGGCAAGAGACC.

A few counts support this clone. The missing CDR3 end, 3 residues past where the read stops, is filled in from the germline J gene. The chain employs TRBV18 and TRBJ2-1; 11 bases agree with TRBD2. Per the germline V gene, CDR1 is KGHSH and CDR2 is LQKENI. This CDR3 spans 15 amino acids. The trim removed 1 base at V and 6 bases at J, leaving 2 bases unmatched. The CDR3 DNA, read in part, is TGTGCCAGCTCACCACTAGCGGGAGGGTTCAATGAG. It codes for CASSPLAGGFNE. The CDR3 in its entirety is CASSPLAGGFNEQFF.

Points on this clone: The read ends 3 residues before the CDR3 terminus; that terminus is restored from the germline J gene. The genes are TRBV20-1 and TRBJ2-1; the D gene is possibly TRBD2 (5 bases). CDR1 DFQATT and CDR2 SNEGSKA come from the germline V gene (reference sequence). Trimming removed 6 bases at V and 7 bases at J, with 19 bases between. The CDR3 length is 14 residues. CDR3 region: CSAPKLVMGNEQFF. CDR3 DNA (partial): TGCAGTGCCCCGAAACTAGTGATGGGGAATGAG.

Of note for this clone: The read ends 3 residues before the CDR3 terminus; that terminus is restored from the germline J gene. The chain joins TRBV7-2 to TRBJ1-2; D is possibly TRBD1 (5 bases). Germline assignment: CDR1 SGHTA and CDR2 FQGNSA. This CDR3 has 12 amino acids. CDR3 DNA, as far as it was read: TGTGCCAGCAGCTTGACAGAGAGAGGC. The encoded protein is CASSLTERG. The CDR3 in full is CASSLTERGYTF.

The part of the CDR3 DNA that was read is TGTGCCAGCAGCCCTGGACAGAACACTGAA. This sequence encodes CASSPGQNTE. In full, the CDR3 reads CASSPGQNTEAFF. V usage is TRBV7-2 and J usage is TRBJ1-1, with a weak D call TRBD1 (5 bases). The read terminates 3 residues before the CDR3 end, so the remaining end is supplied by the germline J gene. V lost 5 bases and J lost 1, with 8 bases in between. The germline V gene encodes CDR1 SGHTA and CDR2 FQGNSA. The CDR3 spans 13 residues.

There are a few counts of this clone. The read finishes 3 residues shy of the CDR3 end, and the germline J gene is used to complete it. The rearrangement links TRBV5-1 to TRBJ2-4; 8 nucleotides align to TRBD1. Germline CDR1 SGHRS, CDR2 YFSETQ. This CDR3 spans 15 amino acids. The CDR3 sequence: CASSLGYRQGSIQYF. The CDR3 bases that were read are TGCGCCAGCAGCTTGGGTTACCGACAGGGGTCAATT.

About this clone: The observed sequence ends 3 residues before the CDR3 terminus, with the missing tail filled in from the germline J gene. The chain links TRBV19 to TRBJ2-1; TRBD2 matches at 9 bases. Germline lookup yields CDR1 LNHDA and CDR2 SQIVND (reference sequence). The CDR3 has 20 amino acids. The V segment lost 3 bases and the J segment 0 bases; nucleotides outside the gene matches: 15. The covered CDR3 bases are TGTGCCAGTAGTATTCGTCCCCCAGCGGGGGGCGCGAGCTCCTACAATGAG. Its translation is CASSIRPPAGGASSYNE. The whole CDR3 is CASSIRPPAGGASSYNEQFF.

This clone was recorded a few times. From the germline J gene comes the end of the CDR3, since the read stops 3 residues before it. The chain couples TRBV18 to TRBJ2-7, with D perhaps TRBD1 (6 bases). Germline values: CDR1 KGHSH, CDR2 LQKENI. V was shortened by 5 bases and J by 5 bases, with 10 bases between the two germline ends. This CDR3 region has 12 residues. The CDR3 region is CASSSRTDEQYF. Incomplete CDR3 DNA: TGTGCCAGCTCATCCCGGACAGACGAG. Full variable domain (outside the CDR3, taken from reference TRBV18 and TRBJ2-7): NAGVMQNPRHLVRRRGQEARLRCSPMKGHSHVYWYRQLPEEGLKFMVYLQKENIIDESGMPKERFSAEFPKEGPSILRIQQVVRGDSAAYFCASSSRTDEQYFGPGTRLTVT.

This clone was seen a handful of times. From the germline J gene comes the end of the CDR3, since the read stops 3 residues before it. The chain combines TRBV11-2 with TRBJ2-3; D not certain. CDR3 length: 14 residues. Germline V gene sequence: CDR1 SGHAT, CDR2 FQNNGV. CDR3 DNA, as far as it was read: TGTGCCAGCAGCCTCAGCACAAACCGGGTGACG. This translates into CASSLSTNRVT. The full CDR3 protein reads CASSLSTNRVTQYF.

Of note for this clone: The CDR3 end is not reached by the read, which stops 3 residues before it; the germline J gene fills it in. The gene calls are TRBV7-9 and TRBJ2-3, with a weak D call TRBD2 (5 bases). CDR3 length: 14 amino acids. Germline V lookup: CDR1 SEHNR, CDR2 FQNEAQ (reference sequence). Trimming left V 5 bases short and J 5 bases short, with 14 bases between. The chain's CDR3 is CASSPWTALDTQYF. The DNA read from the CDR3 is TGTGCCAGCAGCCCATGGACTGCACTAGATACG.